This TCR beta chain was recovered during a study of spatial heterogeneity in lung cancer. TCRdb re-called the 5' RACE reads with MiXCR, one entry per CDR3 protein. The sample yields under 25,000 distinct CDR3 sequences, 7% seen once. Time point reported: sample taken at primary tumor resection. V lost 5 bases to trimming and J lost 5 bases, with 12 bases between them. The CDR3 extends over 13 amino acids. This clonotype originated in a male donor with early-stage non-small cell lung cancer. The rearrangement links TRBV12-3 or TRBV12-4 to TRBJ2-5, with D perhaps TRBD1 (5 bases). Sequenced here: PBMCs, sampled at surgery. CDR3 residues: CASSPRGTETQYF. CDR3 nucleotide sequence: TGTGCCAGCAGTCCTAGGGGTACGGAGACCCAGTACTTC.